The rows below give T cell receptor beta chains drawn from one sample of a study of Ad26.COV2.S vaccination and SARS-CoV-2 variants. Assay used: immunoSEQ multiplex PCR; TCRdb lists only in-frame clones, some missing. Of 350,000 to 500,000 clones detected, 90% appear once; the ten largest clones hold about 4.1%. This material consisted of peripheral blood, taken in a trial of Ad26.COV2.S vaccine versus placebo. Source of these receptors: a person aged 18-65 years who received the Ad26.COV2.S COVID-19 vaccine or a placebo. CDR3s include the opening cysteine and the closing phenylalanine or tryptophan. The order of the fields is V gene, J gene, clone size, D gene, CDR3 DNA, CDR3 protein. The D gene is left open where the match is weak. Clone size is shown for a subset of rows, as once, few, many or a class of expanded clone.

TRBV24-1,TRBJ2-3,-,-,TGTGCCACCAGCCTCCAAGGGGCTGGCACAGATACGCAGTATTTT,CATSLQGAGTDTQYF
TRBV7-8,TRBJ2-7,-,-,TGTGCCAGCAGCCCTTCTAGGGGACCCTACGAGCAGTACTTC,CASSPSRGPYEQYF
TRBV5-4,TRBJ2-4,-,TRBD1,TGTGCCAGCAGCTCCGGGACAGGGGGCAGGTCGGGAAACATTCAGTACTTC,CASSSGTGGRSGNIQYF
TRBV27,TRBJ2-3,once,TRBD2,TGTGCCAGCAGTTTATGGGCTAGCGGGGATACGCAGTATTTT,CASSLWASGDTQYF
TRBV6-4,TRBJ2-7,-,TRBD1,TGTGCCAGCGACAGGGTAAGCTACGAGCAGTACTTC,CASDRVSYEQYF
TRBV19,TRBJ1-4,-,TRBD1,TGTGCCAGTAGTATAGGCCCCGGGACAGGCGAAAAACTGTTTTTT,CASSIGPGTGEKLFF
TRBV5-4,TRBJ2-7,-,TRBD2,TGTGCCAGCAGCTTGGCTAGCGGGAGGGCCTCCTACGAGCAGTACTTC,CASSLASGRASYEQYF
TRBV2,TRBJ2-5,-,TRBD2,TGTGCAACTACCGGGACTAGAGAGACCCAGTACTTC,CATTGTRETQYF
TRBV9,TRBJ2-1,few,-,TGTGCCGGATCCGGGAACAGGAGCCCCGTATGCTCCTACAATGAGCAGTTCTTC,CAGSGNRSPVCSYNEQFF
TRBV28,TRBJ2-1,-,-,TGTGCCAGCAGTTCCCCGCGTGGGTTAGTTATATACAATGAGCAGTTCTTC,CASSSPRGLVIYNEQFF
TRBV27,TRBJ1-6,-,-,TGTGCCGCGCGCAGGGACCCGAATTCACCCCTCCACTTT,CAARRDPNSPLHF
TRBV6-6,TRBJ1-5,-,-,TGTGCCAGCAGTCACCCCGGGAACAATCAGCCCCAGCATTTT,CASSHPGNNQPQHF
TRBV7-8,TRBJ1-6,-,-,TGTGCCAGCAGCGAATACAGGGTTGATAATTCACCCCTCCACTTT,CASSEYRVDNSPLHF
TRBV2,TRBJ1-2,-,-,TGTGCCAGCAGTGTTGCAGGGTTCGGAGGCTACACCTTC,CASSVAGFGGYTF
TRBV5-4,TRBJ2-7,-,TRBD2,TGTGCCAGCAGCTTGTATCCCCGGGGGGACTACGAGCAGTACTTC,CASSLYPRGDYEQYF
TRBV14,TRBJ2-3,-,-,TGTGCCAGCAGGCAGGCGGGAGATACGCAGTATTTT,CASRQAGDTQYF
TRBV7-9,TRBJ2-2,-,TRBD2,TGTGCCAGCACGAGCGGGAGGGTTGACACCGGGGAGCTGTTTTTT,CASTSGRVDTGELFF
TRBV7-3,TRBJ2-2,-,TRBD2,TGTGCCAGCAGCCCCGGACTAGCGCGATACACCGGGGAGCTGTTTTTT,CASSPGLARYTGELFF
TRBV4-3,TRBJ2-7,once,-,TGCGCCAGCAGCCAAGTCCCCGGTTTTTACGAGCAGTACTTC,CASSQVPGFYEQYF
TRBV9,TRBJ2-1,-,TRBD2,TGTGCCAGCAGCGTAGTCCCGGGACTAGCGGGACCTTTCTACAATGAGCAGTTCTTC,CASSVVPGLAGPFYNEQFF
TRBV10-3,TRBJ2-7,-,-,TGTGCCATCAGTGAGGGTGAGGGGGTAATCTACGAGCAGTACTTC,CAISEGEGVIYEQYF
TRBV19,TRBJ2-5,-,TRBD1,TGTGCCAGTAGTATGAACAGGGGGCGTAGGGAGACCCAGTACTTC,CASSMNRGRRETQYF
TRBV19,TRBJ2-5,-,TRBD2,TGTGCCAGTAGTACCCCTCAACTAGCGGGAGGGGGAGAGACCCAGTACTTC,CASSTPQLAGGGETQYF
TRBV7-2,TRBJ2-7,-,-,TGTGCCAGCAGCATATTTGGACGGGCTTGGGAGCAGTACTTC,CASSIFGRAWEQYF